Reported below is one T cell receptor beta chain. As to time point: pre-sensitization, week 0. As to treatment: therapeutic diphenylcyclopropenone sensitization with weekly scalp DPC. These data come from a study of human T cells and chemical hapten exposure. Turning to the study itself: Small pooled library volume differences mainly caused per-sample TCR yield variation.

TCRdb analysed the RACE reads with MiXCR anew, one entry per CDR3 protein. The sample records over 300,000 distinct CDR3 sequences, roughly 5% being singletons. Unmatched junction bases numbered 2, after V lost 0 bases and J lost 1 base. This CDR3 spans 15 amino acids. Germline loops: CDR1 SGHRS, CDR2 YFSETQ. This sequence was found in a woman aged 50 to 60 with alopecia areata. Some clones in this sample may be carry-over from other donors' samples. V usage is TRBV5-1 and J usage is TRBJ2-7; TRBD1 aligns across 9 bases. The sequencing here drew on whole blood, taken in connection with sensitization to the hapten diphenylcyclopropenone (DPC). Here the CDR3 reads CASSLEDRGSYEQYF. CDR3 DNA: TGCGCCAGCAGCTTGGAGGACAGGGGTTCCTACGAGCAGTACTTC. Drawing the rest from reference TRBV5-1 and TRBJ2-7, the complete variable domain is KAGVTQTPRYLIKTRGQQVTLSCSPISGHRSVSWYQQTPGQGLQFLFEYFSETQRNKGNFPGRFSGRQFSNSRSEMNVSTLELGDSALYLCASSLEDRGSYEQYFGPGTRLTVT.